This entry describes one T cell receptor beta chain. What it binds is not known. Measured with immunoSEQ multiplex PCR; TCRdb has only the in-frame clones, and not every one. The sample lists millions of clones; 85% to 95% were seen once. The data stem from a study of shared clonotypes between healthy human individuals. Study-wide context: The cohort comprised a couple of women and a few men. Their ages spanned 18 to 49 years. Study-wide findings and caveats: The represented genetic and exposure-history diversity was limited by the small number of donors. Naive CD4 clonotypes were shared across a few donors at around 5%.

The clonotype originates from a man aged 18 to 29 in good health. Sequencing input: naive CD4+ T cells sorted from blood. The subset denotes: CD45RA+ positively selected.

The CDR3 coding sequence is TGTGCCTGGAGGCCGGGACTAGCGGGCCAAGAGACCCAGTACTTC. It translates to CAWRPGLAGQETQYF. The chain links TRBV30 to TRBJ2-5; 12 bases match TRBD2. J gave up 1 base and V 3 bases, and 3 bases lay outside the gene matches. The CDR3 contains 15 residues. Germline V gives CDR1 GTSNPN, CDR2 SVGIG (reference sequence). Full variable domain (missing parts from reference TRBV30 and TRBJ2-5): SQTIHQWPATLVQPVGSPLSLECTVEGTSNPNLYWYRQAAGRGLQLLFYSVGIGQISSEVPQNLSASRPQDRQFILSSKKLLLSDSGFYLCAWRPGLAGQETQYFGPGTRLLVL.